A selection of T cell receptor beta chains follows, all from one sample in a study of T cells after yellow fever vaccination. TCRdb independently ran MiXCR on the 5' RACE reads; one entry per CDR3 protein. The table has 400,000 or so distinct CDR3 sequences, around 19% seen once. The source was PBMCs, collected before the yellow fever booster vaccination. Every receptor here comes from a man between 18 and 29 years old who received the YFV17D yellow fever vaccine. Both conserved end residues are part of each CDR3. The D gene is left open where the match is weak. Expanded clones get a size class; other rows say once, few or many, or leave the size out.

>.|TRBJ1-2|TRBV7-8|TRBD1
TGTGCCAGCAGCCCCCTGGGCAGGGGGGCTAACTATGGCTACACCTTC
CASSPLGRGANYGYTF
>once|TRBJ1-3|TRBV5-4|TRBD1
TGTGCCAGCAGCCGGCCAGGGACAGATGGAAACACCATATATTTT
CASSRPGTDGNTIYF
>.|TRBJ2-5|TRBV7-9|.
TGTGCCAGCAGCTTAGGTGGCCTTATGGGGACCCAGTACTTC
CASSLGGLMGTQYF
>few|TRBJ2-7|TRBV3-1|.
TGTGCCAGCAGCCAGTTAAGCGGGTCCTACGAGCAGTACTTC
CASSQLSGSYEQYF
>.|TRBJ2-3|TRBV2|.
TGTGCCAGCAAAGAGGACGGACCCACAGATACGCAGTATTTT
CASKEDGPTDTQYF
>few|TRBJ1-4|TRBV4-3|.
TGCGCCAGCAGCCAAGAGGCAGGGGTCGAAAAACTGTTTTTT
CASSQEAGVEKLFF
>many|TRBJ1-2|TRBV9|TRBD1
TGTGCCAGCAGCGCCTCCGGGACAGGGTGGGGTGGCTACACCTTC
CASSASGTGWGGYTF
>few|TRBJ1-2|TRBV29-1|.
TGCAGCGTTGAAGTGAGGGCAGGGGGCTACACCTTC
CSVEVRAGGYTF
>.|TRBJ2-1|TRBV7-2|.
TGTGCCAGCAGCTGGGGGGACTCCTACAATGAGCAGTTCTTC
CASSWGDSYNEQFF
>few|TRBJ2-4|TRBV4-1|TRBD1
TGCGCCAGCAGCCAACGTCCCCCCCAGGGGGCCATTCAGTACTTC
CASSQRPPQGAIQYF
>few|TRBJ1-4|TRBV4-1|.
TGCGCCAGCAGCCAGGACCCCCGGGGTCGGCGGGGTATAGCAACTAATGAAAAACTGTTTTTT
CASSQDPRGRRGIATNEKLFF
>few|TRBJ2-1|TRBV4-1|.
TGCGCCAGCAGCCAAGTATTCCGGGGACGCCACGAGCAGTTCTTC
CASSQVFRGRHEQFF
>few|TRBJ1-1|TRBV29-1|TRBD1
TGCAGCACTTGGACAGGGGAAGGAACTGAAGCTTTCTTT
CSTWTGEGTEAFF
>few|TRBJ2-7|TRBV5-6|TRBD2
TGTGCCAGCAGCCGACTAGCGGGGGGGACCTACGAGCAGTACTTC
CASSRLAGGTYEQYF
>.|TRBJ1-1|TRBV6-2/TRBV6-3|.
TGTGCCAGCAGTTATTGGGTTAGCGCTGAAGCTTTCTTT
CASSYWVSAEAFF
>few|TRBJ2-1|TRBV4-1|TRBD1
TGCGCCAGCAGCCTGCCCCGGGACAGCGTGGGCAATGAGCAGTTCTTC
CASSLPRDSVGNEQFF
>.|TRBJ2-2|TRBV4-3|.
TGCGCCAGCAGCCAAACGAAAGGGTGGGTCGGGGAGCTGTTTTTT
CASSQTKGWVGELFF
>few|TRBJ1-1|TRBV12-3/TRBV12-4|TRBD1
TGTGCCAGCAGTTTCGACAGGGGGGAAGCTTTCTTT
CASSFDRGEAFF
>.|TRBJ2-1|TRBV11-2|TRBD2
TGTGCCAGCAGCCTGCGGACTAGCGGGGGCTCTGAGCAGTTCTTC
CASSLRTSGGSEQFF
>.|TRBJ2-1|TRBV3-1|.
TGTGCCAGCAGCCAAACCCCCTCTAGTGAGCAGTTCTTC
CASSQTPSSEQFF
>few|TRBJ2-2|TRBV27|TRBD1
TGTGCCAGCAGTTGGGATCTTTGGACAGGGAACACCGGGGAGCTGTTTTTT
CASSWDLWTGNTGELFF
>few|TRBJ1-4|TRBV12-3/TRBV12-4|TRBD1
TGTGCCAGCAGTTTCTGGACAGGGGGTGAAAAACTGTTTTTT
CASSFWTGGEKLFF
>.|TRBJ2-3|TRBV18|.
TGTGCCAGCTCACCACCGTCCGGGGTCCCAGATACGCAGTATTTT
CASSPPSGVPDTQYF
>.|TRBJ1-2|TRBV21-1|.
TGTGCCAGCAGCCCTCAGGAAGGAACCCCTTACTATGGCTACACCTTC
CASSPQEGTPYYGYTF
>few|TRBJ2-3|TRBV4-1|.
TGCGCCAGCAGCTCGGCCTCCGAGGGAGATACGCAGTATTTT
CASSSASEGDTQYF
>.|TRBJ2-1|TRBV11-3|TRBD1
TGTGCCAGCAGCTCCGGACAGGGGAGGGGGAATGAGCAGTTCTTC
CASSSGQGRGNEQFF
>few|TRBJ1-5|TRBV20-1|.
TGCAGTGCTAGTCAGGGCAGAGGGCGTCAGCCCCAGCATTTT
CSASQGRGRQPQHF
>few|TRBJ2-5|TRBV12-3/TRBV12-4|TRBD2
TGTGCCAGCAGTTTCCAGCGGGGGAGCGAGACCCAGTACTTC
CASSFQRGSETQYF
>.|TRBJ2-1|TRBV10-3|TRBD2
TGTGCCATCAGTGCGGGGGGAGGCTCCTACAATGAGCAGTTCTTC
CAISAGGGSYNEQFF
>few|TRBJ1-2|TRBV12-3/TRBV12-4|.
TGTGCCAGCCGGCAGTACTATGGCTACACCTTC
CASRQYYGYTF
>few|TRBJ1-6|TRBV5-6|.
TGTGCCAGCAGCCGGGCGGAGACTATCTATAATTCACCCCTCCACTTT
CASSRAETIYNSPLHF
>.|TRBJ1-6|TRBV6-5|.
TGTGCCAGCAGTTACTCCACCCCCGCACCCCTCCACTTT
CASSYSTPAPLHF
>.|TRBJ1-1|TRBV20-1|TRBD1
TGCAGTGCTCCTAGGGACAGGGGGAGCACTGAAGCTTTCTTT
CSAPRDRGSTEAFF
>few|TRBJ1-1|TRBV6-6|.
TGTGCCAGCAGTTACTTGAGCATGAACACTGAAGCTTTCTTT
CASSYLSMNTEAFF
>few|TRBJ2-7|TRBV20-1|TRBD2
TGCAGTGCTAGAGGAGCGGCTAGCGGGGTGTTCGAGCAGTACTTC
CSARGAASGVFEQYF
>.|TRBJ1-2|TRBV7-2|TRBD1
TGTGCCAGCAGCTTAGTGGGGGGACAGGGAAAAGGCTACACCTTC
CASSLVGGQGKGYTF
>.|TRBJ2-7|TRBV7-6|.
TGTGCCAGCAGCCCCGGAGGGGGCTTATACGAGCAGTACTTC
CASSPGGGLYEQYF
>.|TRBJ2-3|TRBV24-1|.
TGTGCCACCAGTGATTCGACCGAGACAGATACGCAGTATTTT
CATSDSTETDTQYF
>few|TRBJ2-6|TRBV4-2|.
TGTGCCAGCAGCCAAGATTCGGCCGGTCCAGGCTACTCTGGGGCCAACGTCCTGACTTTC
CASSQDSAGPGYSGANVLTF
>few|TRBJ2-1|TRBV6-1|TRBD2
TGTGCCAGCAGTGAATTTGGGACTAGCGGGGGGGCCCCAGGAGAGTTCTTC
CASSEFGTSGGAPGEFF